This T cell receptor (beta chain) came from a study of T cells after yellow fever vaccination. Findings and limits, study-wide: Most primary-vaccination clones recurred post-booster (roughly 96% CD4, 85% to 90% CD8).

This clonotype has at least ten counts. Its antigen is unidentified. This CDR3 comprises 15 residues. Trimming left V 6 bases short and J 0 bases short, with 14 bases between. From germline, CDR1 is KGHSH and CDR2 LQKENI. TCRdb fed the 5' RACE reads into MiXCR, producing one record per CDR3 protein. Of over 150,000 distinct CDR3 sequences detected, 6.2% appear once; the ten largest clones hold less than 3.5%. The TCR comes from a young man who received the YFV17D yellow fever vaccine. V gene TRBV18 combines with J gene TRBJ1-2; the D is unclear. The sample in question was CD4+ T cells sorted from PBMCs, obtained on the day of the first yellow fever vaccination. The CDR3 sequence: CASSAQGRANYGYTF. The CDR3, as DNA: TGTGCCAGCTCCGCCCAAGGGAGGGCTAACTATGGCTACACCTTC. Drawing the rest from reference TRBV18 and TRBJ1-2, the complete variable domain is NAGVMQNPRHLVRRRGQEARLRCSPMKGHSHVYWYRQLPEEGLKFMVYLQKENIIDESGMPKERFSAEFPKEGPSILRIQQVVRGDSAAYFCASSAQGRANYGYTFGSGTRLTVV.